Below are 19 T cell receptor beta chains sequenced from a single sample in a study of cytotoxic CD8 clonotypes in ibrutinib-treated CLL. Clones were read by immunoSEQ multiplex PCR, and TCRdb kept only the in-frame ones, dropping some. The profile covers under 150,000 clones, with 84% appearing a single time and about 3.3% taken by the ten largest. The specimen was PBMCs, collected after 24 months of ibrutinib treatment. Receptors were obtained from a human donor with chronic lymphocytic leukemia.

This sequence joins TRBV5-5 and TRBJ1-1; D gene unclear. This CDR3 is 13 amino acids long. Per germline, CDR1 SGHKS and CDR2 YYEKEE (reference sequence). V was shortened by 4 bases and J by 1 base, with 8 bases between the two germline ends. CDR3 in amino acids: CASSPGPNTEAFF. The CDR3 nucleotides are TGTGCCAGCAGCCCCGGACCGAACACTGAAGCTTTCTTT. The full variable domain, its missing parts supplied by reference TRBV5-5 and TRBJ1-1, is DAGVTQSPTHLIKTRGQQVTLRCSPISGHKSVSWYQQVLGQGPQFIFQYYEKEERGRGNFPDRFSARQFPNYSSELNVNALLLGDSALYLCASSPGPNTEAFFGQGTRLTVV.

This clone was counted only a few times. The rearrangement links TRBV9 to TRBJ2-7; D is perhaps TRBD1 (5 bases). The CDR3 runs 14 residues. Germline V gene sequence: CDR1 SGDLS, CDR2 YYNGEE. Trimming shortened V by 3 bases and J by 3 bases, and 13 bases separated the two germline ends. The CDR3 protein is CASSGGGHYYEQYF. The CDR3 bases are TGTGCCAGCAGCGGCGGTGGACACTACTACGAGCAGTACTTC.

This clone was detected once. This chain links TRBV5-1 with TRBJ1-1; tentative D call: TRBD1 (5 bases). This CDR3 has 14 residues. CDR1 and CDR2 from the germline V gene are SGHRS and YFSETQ. Trimming took 4 bases from V and 11 from J, leaving 21 bases between them. CDR3 sequence (DNA): TGCGCCAGCAGCAGGGGACTGAGCGACACGGGGGCTTTCTTT. It specifies CASSRGLSDTGAFF. The variable domain in full, with the rest retrieved from reference TRBV5-1 and TRBJ1-1, is KAGVTQTPRYLIKTRGQQVTLSCSPISGHRSVSWYQQTPGQGLQFLFEYFSETQRNKGNFPGRFSGRQFSNSRSEMNVSTLELGDSALYLCASSRGLSDTGAFFGQGTRLTVV.

CDR3 sequence reads: CASSLFRGGYQETQYF. Here the CDR3 DNA reads TGTGCCAGCAGCTTGTTCAGGGGGGGCTACCAAGAGACCCAGTACTTC. The chain has TRBV5-4 and TRBJ2-5; perhaps D is TRBD1 or TRBD2 (7 bases each). The CDR3 consists of 16 residues. V was shortened by 1 base and J by 0 bases, with 13 bases between the two germline ends. The V gene's germline CDR1 is SGHNT and CDR2 YYREEE (reference sequence).

V usage is TRBV28 and J usage is TRBJ1-3, with D perhaps matching TRBD1 (6 bases). Germline V gene sequence: CDR1 MDHEN, CDR2 SYDVKM. V gave up 3 bases and J gave up 5 bases, with 17 bases separating them. The CDR3 sequence is 16 residues long. The CDR3 reads CASSLDRTEMRNTIYF. The CDR3 region has the DNA TGTGCCAGCAGTTTGGATCGGACAGAGATGCGAAACACCATATATTTT.

The CDR3 nucleotides are TGTGCCAGCAGGGACAGGGCTTTGATAACGGAGACCCAGTACTTC. It is translated as CASRDRALITETQYF. V gene TRBV5-6 combines with J gene TRBJ2-5; 8 bases line up with TRBD1. The germline V gene has CDR1 SGHDT and CDR2 YYEEEE. The CDR3 extends over 15 amino acids. J gave up 5 bases and V 5 bases, and 11 bases lay outside the gene matches.

This chain joins TRBV6-1 and TRBJ2-2; no reliable D call. The V gene's germline CDR1 is MNHNS and CDR2 SASEGT. This CDR3 has 13 residues. V lost 2 bases, J lost 5 bases, and 6 bases lay in between. CDR3 DNA: TGTGCCAGCAGTGAACCGGAGACCGGGGAGCTGTTTTTT. Translating gives CASSEPETGELFF.

V is TRBV2 and J is TRBJ1-2, with a weak D call TRBD1 (5 bases). V shed 3 bases and J shed 4 bases, with 12 bases lying between them. CDR3 length equals 14 residues. Germline V lookup: CDR1 SNHLY, CDR2 FYNNEI. The CDR3: CASSELPGLYGYTF. As DNA, the CDR3 is TGTGCCAGCAGTGAGTTGCCGGGACTCTATGGCTACACCTTC.

The chain joins TRBV5-1 to TRBJ2-5; 8 bases line up with TRBD1. Germline values: CDR1 SGHRS, CDR2 YFSETQ. This CDR3 has 14 residues. V gave up 0 bases and J gave up 5 bases; unmatched junction bases: 3. As DNA, the CDR3 is TGCGCCAGCAGCTTGGGGGGACAGGCCGAGACCCAGTACTTC. Residues: CASSLGGQAETQYF.

The chain combines TRBV29-1 with TRBJ2-3; D may be TRBD1 (6 bases). This CDR3 is 14 amino acids long. CDR1 and CDR2 from the germline V gene are SQVTM and ANQGSEA. The V and J ends lost 3 bases and 2 bases respectively, with 12 bases between them. The CDR3 spells CSVDPQGTTDTQYF. The CDR3, as DNA: TGCAGCGTTGACCCCCAGGGGACCACAGATACGCAGTATTTT.

This clone was counted a single time. The rearrangement joins TRBV30 to TRBJ1-6, with TRBD1 matching 10 bases. The CDR3 is made up of 15 amino acids. The J segment lost 7 bases and the V segment lost 3 bases, leaving 6 bases of the junction unmatched. Looked up from germline, CDR1 is GTSNPN and CDR2 is SVGIG (reference sequence). As DNA, the CDR3 is TGTGCCTGGAGGCCCCCGGGACAGGGGAATTCACCCCTCCACTTT. It encodes CAWRPPGQGNSPLHF.

This chain links TRBV4-3 with TRBJ2-1; perhaps TRBD2 as D (6 bases). Germline loops: CDR1 LGHNA, CDR2 YSLEER. With 4 bases removed from V and 0 bases from J, the gap between germline ends came to 19 bases. This CDR3 comprises 18 residues. The CDR3 region has the DNA TGCGCCAGCAGCCGAGACCCCGGGGGAACCAACTCCTACAATGAGCAGTTCTTC. It yields the protein CASSRDPGGTNSYNEQFF.

The genes are TRBV2 and TRBJ2-7, with 8 positions matching TRBD1. The CDR3 sequence is 11 residues long. V gave up 6 bases and J gave up 9 bases; unmatched junction bases: 4. CDR1 is SNHLY, CDR2 FYNNEI, per germline. CDR3 coding DNA: TGTGCCAGCAGGCAGGGGGCCTGGCAGTACTTC. It codes for CASRQGAWQYF.

The rearrangement uses TRBV28 and TRBJ1-6; 10 positions agree with TRBD1. The CDR3 spans 15 residues. Germline-derived CDR1 and CDR2 are MDHEN and SYDVKM. J gave up 7 bases and V 5 bases, and 5 bases lay outside the gene matches. CDR3: CASSPRQGANSPLHF. The CDR3 DNA reads as TGTGCCAGCAGTCCGCGACAGGGGGCGAATTCACCCCTCCACTTT.

A remark on this clone: This same CDR3 is encoded by further DNA sequences in the sample. V and J are TRBV4-3 and TRBJ1-1; D is perhaps TRBD1 (5 bases). Trimming removed 2 bases at V and 4 bases at J, with 8 bases between. From germline, CDR1 is LGHNA and CDR2 YSLEER. The CDR3 has 13 residues. The CDR3: CASSQRGGTEAFF. DNA for the CDR3: TGCGCCAGCAGCCAACGGGGGGGCACTGAAGCTTTCTTT.

This chain connects TRBV6-1 to TRBJ1-5, with D tentatively TRBD1 (5 bases). This CDR3 has 15 residues. Trimming removed 1 base at V and 0 bases at J, with 7 bases between. The germline gives CDR1 MNHNS, CDR2 SASEGT. The CDR3: CASSEEGTSNQPQHF. DNA of the CDR3: TGTGCCAGCAGTGAAGAGGGGACTAGCAATCAGCCCCAGCATTTT.

The rearrangement joins TRBV7-2 to TRBJ2-1; 8 nucleotides align to TRBD2. Looked up from germline, CDR1 is SGHTA and CDR2 is FQGNSA. The length of the CDR3 is 16 residues. V shed 5 bases and J 1 base; nucleotides not matched to a gene: 7. The CDR3 loop reads CASSLDSGASYNEQFF. The CDR3 nucleotides read TGTGCCAGCAGCCTGGATAGCGGGGCGTCCTACAATGAGCAGTTCTTC. The complete variable domain, with remaining parts taken from reference TRBV7-2 and TRBJ2-1, reads GAGVSQSPSNKVTEKGKDVELRCDPISGHTALYWYRQSLGQGLEFLIYFQGNSAPDKSGLPSDRFSAERTGGSVSTLTIQRTQQEDSAVYLCASSLDSGASYNEQFFGPGTRLTVL.

The gene calls are TRBV6-5 and TRBJ2-2, with TRBD1 as a possible D gene (5 bases). Between the trimmed V and J ends, which lost 2 bases and 7 bases, there was a span of 8 bases. The CDR3 totals 13 residues. CDR1 and CDR2 (germline): MNHEY, SVGAGI. CDR3 sequence reads: CASSYEGDGELFF. The DNA of the CDR3 is TGTGCCAGCAGTTACGAAGGGGACGGGGAGCTGTTTTTT.

J is TRBJ2-2 and V is TRBV7-2; 8 bases map to TRBD1. This CDR3 has 17 residues. Losses at the gene ends were 2 bases for V and 1 base for J; bases not matched to a gene: 6. The germline CDR1 and CDR2 sequences are SGHTA and FQGNSA. The CDR3 sequence: CASSLPRQGKNTGELFF. The CDR3 DNA reads as TGTGCCAGCAGCTTACCTCGACAGGGGAAGAACACCGGGGAGCTGTTTTTT.